Described below is a single TCR beta chain sequence and its context. The data are from a study of blood T cell repertoires in COVID-19. Study-wide context: Acute-phase and convalescent COVID-19 samples originated in the United States, Italy and Spain. The cDNA or gDNA used as material had been derived from T cells, B-cell-depleted T cells, or PBMCs.

V gave up 2 bases and J gave up 6 bases, with 25 bases separating them. Looked up from germline, CDR1 is MNHEY and CDR2 is SMNVEV (reference sequence). The CDR3 has 18 residues. Per the original methods: The assay estimated nucleated cells by amplifying reference gene primers. TCRdb's copy holds only in-frame clones and misses some; the assay was immunoSEQ multiplex PCR. Clone size and the V and J calls come from that table; the DNA yielded D and trimming. The sample lists just under 350,000 clones, around nine tenths occurring once. The rearrangement uses TRBV27 and TRBJ1-2; unclear D gene. The sequence derives from a woman aged 18-29 years who had recovered from COVID-19. Sequencing was done on a sample of peripheral blood. The chain's CDR3 is CASSLVGGHLIGLDGYTF. The CDR3 nucleotides are TGTGCCAGCAGTTTAGTGGGAGGGCATTTGATTGGCCTGGATGGCTACACCTTC.